This T cell receptor (beta chain) was identified during a study of cytotoxic CD8 clonotypes in ibrutinib-treated CLL. The method was immunoSEQ multiplex PCR; TCRdb's version includes in-frame clones alone and lacks a portion of them. The table records fewer than 300,000 clones, less than 85% of them present only once. This clone came up a few times. This TCR came from a human donor with chronic lymphocytic leukemia. The specimen comprised PBMCs, sampled at disease progression, from a patient treated with ibrutinib.

The CDR3 spells CASSRTGNEQYF. In nucleotides, the CDR3 is TGTGCCAGCTCACGGACAGGGAACGAGCAGTACTTC. J is TRBJ2-7 and V is TRBV18; 8 bases map to TRBD1. CDR3 length equals 12 residues. Trimming at V came to 4 bases and at J to 5 bases, leaving 1 base not matched to a gene. Germline V gene lookup returns CDR1 KGHSH and CDR2 LQKENI.